This entry lists 7 T cell receptor beta chains sequenced from one sample in a study of blood T cell repertoires in COVID-19. Method: immunoSEQ multiplex PCR; TCRdb's copy keeps in-frame clones and lacks some. Among roughly 200,000 clones listed, around nine tenths were seen once. The sequencing input was peripheral blood. The receptors come from a young man with active or convalescent COVID-19.

V gene TRBV12-3 or TRBV12-4 combines with J gene TRBJ1-2; D is unclear. V was trimmed by 3 bases and J by 3 bases, leaving 8 bases between them. The CDR3 consists of 13 residues. The CDR3 coding sequence is TGTGCCAGCAGTTTCGGGGTGTACTATGGCTACACCTTC. This codes for CASSFGVYYGYTF.

V usage is TRBV4-2 and J usage is TRBJ1-1, with 8 nucleotides matching TRBD1. Germline values: CDR1 LGHNA, CDR2 YNFKEQ. The CDR3 is 13 residues long. The trim removed 4 bases at V and 4 bases at J, leaving 2 bases unmatched. CDR3 amino acids: CASSRGQGTEAFF. CDR3 DNA sequence: TGTGCCAGCAGCCGCGGACAGGGCACTGAAGCTTTCTTT.

This chain joins TRBV19 and TRBJ1-1; 7 nucleotides align to TRBD1. The germline gives CDR1 LNHDA, CDR2 SQIVND (reference sequence). Losses at the gene ends were 6 bases for V and 2 bases for J; bases not matched to a gene: 12. The CDR3 sequence is 16 residues long. CDR3: CASSRPQTGLNTEAFF. The CDR3 nucleotides are TGTGCCAGTAGCAGACCCCAGACAGGGCTAAACACTGAAGCTTTCTTT.

The V call is TRBV7-3, the J call TRBJ2-5, with a weak D call TRBD1 (6 bases). Germline V lookup: CDR1 SGHTA, CDR2 FQGTGA. The CDR3 covers 13 residues. Trimming cost V 5 bases and J 0 bases, with 7 bases left between them. The CDR3 coding sequence is TGTGCCAGCAGCACAGGGAACCAAGAGACCCAGTACTTC. Amino acid sequence: CASSTGNQETQYF.

The CDR3 spells CASSPTTGGYEQYF. The CDR3 coding sequence is TGTGCCAGTAGTCCGACAACCGGGGGCTACGAGCAGTACTTC. The rearrangement uses TRBV19 and TRBJ2-7; TRBD2 is a possible D gene (6 bases). The V and J ends lost 5 bases and 3 bases respectively, with 14 bases between them. The CDR3 consists of 14 residues. Germline V gene data show CDR1 as LNHDA and CDR2 as SQIVND (reference sequence).

The V and J genes are TRBV7-9 and TRBJ2-3; D gene uncertain. Germline assignment: CDR1 SEHNR and CDR2 FQNEAQ (reference sequence). CDR3 length equals 11 residues. V dropped 5 bases and J dropped 6 bases, with 6 bases sitting between them. The CDR3: CASSVRDTQYF. The DNA for the CDR3 is TGTGCCAGCAGCGTTCGGGATACGCAGTATTTT.

This clone was counted once. J is TRBJ2-7 and V is TRBV6-5, with TRBD1 identical over 7 bases. The CDR3 has 14 amino acids. CDR1 and CDR2 from the germline V gene are MNHEY and SVGAGI. The ends lost 7 bases at V and 5 bases at J; junction bases unmatched: 11. The CDR3 bases are TGTGCCAGCATCGGGAACAGGGGTGGCGACGAGCAGTACTTC. This codes for CASIGNRGGDEQYF.